These 23 T cell receptor beta chains originate from one sample sequenced in a study of regulatory T cells in long-lasting Graves disease. Assembly of TCR beta libraries relied on iRepertoire HTBI primers together with Arm-PCR of CDR3 regions. TCRdb redid the calling of the multiplex PCR reads with MiXCR, one entry per CDR3 protein. The repertoire has roughly 510,000 distinct CDR3 sequences, 16% of them found once; the top ten carry more than 10%. The time point here: newly diagnosed GD, antithyroid drugs for less than 3 months. Extracted RNA from PBMCs served as the source of the TCR library. This same sample was also part of a study on T cells in Graves' hyperthyroidism and ophthalmopathy.

The sample consisted of peripheral blood mononuclear cells (PBMCs), taken at new diagnosis, from a patient treated with antithyroid drugs. The receptors derive from a man between 18 and 35 years old with Graves disease.

This clonotype was seen many times. This rearrangement joins TRBV5-5 to TRBJ2-3; perhaps TRBD1 as D (5 bases). Germline CDR1 SGHKS, CDR2 YYEKEE (reference sequence). The V end lost 4 bases, the J end lost 0 bases, and 12 bases lay between the germline ends. The CDR3 has 15 residues. The CDR3 spells CASSQDRLSTDTQYF. The CDR3 DNA reads TGTGCCAGCAGCCAAGACAGACTTAGCACAGATACGCAGTATTTT.

Ten or more counts support this clonotype. The chain couples TRBV2 to TRBJ1-1, with 9 nucleotides matching TRBD1. V gave up 4 bases and J gave up 4 bases; unmatched junction bases: 7. Per the germline V gene, CDR1 is SNHLY and CDR2 is FYNNEI. This CDR3 comprises 15 residues. CDR3 loop: CASSVGQGRGTEAFF. CDR3 bases: TGTGCCAGCAGTGTGGGACAGGGAAGGGGCACTGAAGCTTTCTTT.

This clonotype showed up many times. This chain connects TRBV20-1 to TRBJ2-5, with TRBD2 matching over 8 bases. Germline V gene lookup returns CDR1 DFQATT and CDR2 SNEGSKA (reference sequence). Germline trimming cut 0 bases from V and 4 bases from J; bases unmatched to any gene: 13. The CDR3 covers 17 residues. This chain's CDR3 is CSARDWVGGLAGETQYF. Here the CDR3 DNA reads TGCAGTGCTAGAGATTGGGTCGGCGGACTAGCTGGAGAGACCCAGTACTTC.

There are many counts of this clonotype. The rearrangement links TRBV7-9 to TRBJ2-1; 8 bases match TRBD2. V was pared by 4 bases and J by 7 bases, with 6 bases of the junction left unmatched. This CDR3 is 14 amino acids long. Germline CDR1 and CDR2: SEHNR and FQNEAQ (reference sequence). CDR3 in amino acids: CASSSKRGGNEQFF. Here the CDR3 DNA reads TGTGCCAGCAGCTCAAAGCGCGGGGGGAATGAGCAGTTCTTC.

This clonotype occurred many times. CDR3 DNA sequence: TGTGCCAGCAGTGCAGGCCGGTCCAATCAGCCCCAGCATTTT. Translating it yields CASSAGRSNQPQHF. This chain joins TRBV2 and TRBJ1-5; D uncertain. With 4 bases removed from V and 3 bases from J, the gap between germline ends came to 10 bases. The CDR3 loop spans 14 amino acids. Germline assignment: CDR1 SNHLY and CDR2 FYNNEI.

This clonotype came up many times. V usage is TRBV28 and J usage is TRBJ1-1; TRBD1 is a possible D gene (5 bases). The CDR3 covers 14 residues. Germline assignment: CDR1 MDHEN and CDR2 SYDVKM. Trimming cost V 2 bases and J 4 bases, with 11 bases left between them. This CDR3 is CASSLMPGSTEAFF. CDR3 bases: TGTGCCAGCAGTTTAATGCCAGGGAGCACTGAAGCTTTCTTT.

In regard to this clonotype: A read error may explain this, as a much larger clone is one base away. V and J are TRBV2 and TRBJ1-1; TRBD1 aligns across 9 bases. CDR1 and CDR2 from the germline V gene are SNHLY and FYNNEI. This CDR3 is 12 amino acids long. V was pared by 7 bases and J by 8 bases, with 5 bases of the junction left unmatched. In DNA form, the CDR3 reads TGTGCCAGCACCCAAACAGGGGGCGAAGCTTTCTTT. Translating gives CASTQTGGEAFF.

Many counts were recorded for this clonotype. The genes are TRBV28 and TRBJ1-1; 9 nucleotides agree with TRBD1. V was pared by 5 bases and J by 4 bases, with 5 bases of the junction left unmatched. CDR3 length: 14 residues. CDR1 MDHEN and CDR2 SYDVKM come from the germline V gene. The CDR3 coding sequence is TGTGCCAGCAGTATAGGACAGGGGACCACTGAAGCTTTCTTT. Protein sequence: CASSIGQGTTEAFF.

There are many counts of this clonotype. The chain uses TRBV3-1 and TRBJ1-5, with 8 bases that match TRBD1. From germline, CDR1 is LGHDT and CDR2 YNNKEL (reference sequence). Germline trimming cut 2 bases from V and 9 bases from J; bases unmatched to any gene: 6. This CDR3 spans 14 amino acids. The CDR3 coding sequence is TGTGCCAGCAGCCAATCGACAGGGGTTGCGCCCCAGCATTTT. Protein sequence: CASSQSTGVAPQHF.

As to this clonotype: The junction departs from germline at one end; a sequencing error may be responsible. The chain links TRBV5-1 to TRBJ1-2, with TRBD1 matching over 8 bases. Germline lookup yields CDR1 SGHRS and CDR2 YFSETQ. This CDR3 has 14 amino acids. For the CDR3, the DNA is TGTGCCAGCAGCTTCAGGGACAGGCCTATGGGCTACACCTTC. Translation: CASSFRDRPMGYTF.

In its sample, this clonotype was seen many times. The chain is built from TRBV9 and TRBJ2-5, with D maybe TRBD1 (5 bases). The CDR3 is made up of 14 amino acids. V lost 0 bases, J lost 2 bases, and 8 bases lay in between. Looked up from germline, CDR1 is SGDLS and CDR2 is YYNGEE. This CDR3 reads CASSVGGTQETQYF. CDR3 coding DNA: TGTGCCAGCAGCGTAGGGGGCACACAAGAGACCCAGTACTTC.

This clonotype has ten or more counts. V is TRBV20-1 and J is TRBJ1-5; no clear D gene. V dropped 6 bases and J dropped 1 base, with 10 bases sitting between them. The CDR3 length is 13 residues. Germline V gene sequence: CDR1 DFQATT, CDR2 SNEGSKA (reference sequence). Here the CDR3 reads CSAYTRSNQPQHF. The CDR3 DNA reads as TGCAGTGCCTATACGAGGAGCAATCAGCCCCAGCATTTT.

In its sample, this clonotype was seen many times. V and J are TRBV18 and TRBJ2-3; TRBD1 agrees at 7 bases. The junction had 7 bases not matched to a gene; V was cut back by 4 bases and J by 0 bases. The CDR3 loop spans 16 amino acids. Germline-derived CDR1 and CDR2 are KGHSH and LQKENI. The CDR3 DNA sequence: TGTGCCAGCTCACGGGACAGCCCGACTAGCACAGATACGCAGTATTTT. Translated: CASSRDSPTSTDTQYF.

This clonotype showed up many times. This sequence joins TRBV18 and TRBJ2-1; 7 bases agree with TRBD1. Germline lookup yields CDR1 KGHSH and CDR2 LQKENI. After removal of 5 bases from V and 12 bases from J, the junction contained 10 bases not matched to a gene. There are 13 residues in the CDR3. CDR3 sequence: CASSGDSSVGQFF. In DNA, the CDR3 is TGTGCCAGCTCAGGGGACAGCTCGGTTGGGCAGTTCTTC.

As regards this clonotype: A read error is possible here, since a much larger clone lies one base away. The chain couples TRBV28 to TRBJ2-1; D perhaps matches TRBD2 (5 bases). The germline V gene encodes CDR1 MDHEN and CDR2 SYDVKM. This CDR3 has 14 amino acids. The CDR3 here is CASSPSFGYNEQLF. CDR3 nucleotides: TGTGCCAGCAGCCCTAGCTTTGGTTACAATGAGCAGCTCTTC. Complete variable domain (other parts from reference TRBV28 and TRBJ2-1): DVKVTQSSRYLVKRTGEKVFLECVQDMDHENMFWYRQDPGLGLRLIYFSYDVKMKEKGDIPEGYSVSREKKERFSLILESASTNQTSMYLCASSPSFGYNEQLFGPGTRLTVL.

This clonotype was detected only a few times. V and J are TRBV5-1 and TRBJ2-7; 10 nucleotides match TRBD2. This CDR3 region has 15 residues. J lost 3 bases, V lost 5 bases, and 8 bases had no gene match. Looked up from germline, CDR1 is SGHRS and CDR2 is YFSETQ. CDR3 nucleotide sequence: TGCGCCAGCAGATTTACTAGCGGGGCGGTCTACGAGCAGTACTTC. It yields the protein CASRFTSGAVYEQYF.

In this sample, this clonotype turned up many times. The CDR3 loop reads CASRPSGGGEQYF. The CDR3 DNA follows: TGTGCCAGCCGACCATCCGGAGGAGGGGAGCAGTACTTC. The chain uses TRBV27 and TRBJ2-7, with D possibly matching TRBD2 (6 bases). This CDR3 has 13 amino acids. Trimming left V 8 bases short and J 7 bases short, with 18 bases between. Germline lookup yields CDR1 MNHEY and CDR2 SMNVEV (reference sequence).

V and J are TRBV28 and TRBJ2-4, with 10 bases matching TRBD2. The CDR3 totals 13 residues. Germline CDR1 MDHEN, CDR2 SYDVKM. The junction had 4 bases not matched to a gene; V was cut back by 6 bases and J by 8 bases. DNA for the CDR3: TGTGCCAGCAGCCTAGCGGGAGTCGACATTCAGTACTTC. Encoded protein: CASSLAGVDIQYF.

Only one count was recorded for this clonotype. It is likely a read error, because the conserved phenylalanine at the end of the CDR3 is missing. The chain couples TRBV4-2 to TRBJ2-5; 9 bases map to TRBD2. The J call may not be correct, given that the DNA end is closer to TRBJ2-1. The CDR3 is made up of 14 amino acids. Germline lookup yields CDR1 LGHNA and CDR2 YNFKEQ. The CDR3 bases are TGTGCCAGCAGCCCGGGACTAGCCGCAGGTGAGCAGTTCCTC. Its protein product is CASSPGLAAGEQFL.

This clonotype appeared a single time. The gene calls are TRBV6-1 and TRBJ2-1; D unclear. This CDR3 region has 14 residues. Germline CDR1 and CDR2: MNHNS and SASEGT. V lost 6 bases and J lost 0, with 9 bases in between. CDR3 loop: CASRQLSSYNEQFF. In DNA form, the CDR3 reads TGTGCCAGCAGGCAACTTAGCTCCTACAATGAGCAGTTCTTC.

This clonotype has a single count. The chain carries TRBV18 and TRBJ1-3; D remains unclear. Germline values: CDR1 KGHSH, CDR2 LQKENI. With 1 base removed from V and 0 bases from J, the gap between germline ends came to 7 bases. The CDR3 sequence is 15 residues long. The CDR3 loop is CASSPLGVSGNTIYF. CDR3 nucleotide sequence: TGTGCCAGCTCACCACTGGGAGTCTCTGGAAACACCATATATTTT.

At least ten counts were recorded for this clonotype. Here the CDR3 reads CSARNKGSYEQYF. DNA of the CDR3: TGCAGTGCTCGGAACAAGGGCTCCTACGAGCAGTACTTC. The gene calls are TRBV20-1 and TRBJ2-7; D call uncertain. The CDR3 length is 13 residues. Trimming left V 5 bases short and J 0 bases short, with 11 bases between. Germline V gene lookup returns CDR1 DFQATT and CDR2 SNEGSKA (reference sequence).

This chain's CDR3 is CASSHQEGETQYF. The CDR3, as DNA: TGCGCCAGCAGCCACCAAGAGGGAGAGACCCAGTACTTC. The chain combines TRBV4-1 with TRBJ2-5; a possible D gene is TRBD2 (5 bases). This CDR3 region has 13 residues. Deletions cut 3 bases from V and 4 bases from J, with 9 bases between. Germline values: CDR1 MGHRA, CDR2 YSYEKL.